Listed below are T cell receptor beta chains from one sample, sequenced in a study of T-cell memory formation after mild COVID-19. TCRdb passed the 5' RACE reads through MiXCR, listing each CDR3 protein once. The table includes a few hundred thousand distinct CDR3 sequences, around 15% detected once. The sample consisted of PBMCs or a T cell subset sorted from them (not recorded which). These receptors all come from a man aged 18 to 35 who had mild COVID-19 (a few samples of this study predate the infection). Cell type and time point are not known. The CDR3 runs from the conserved cysteine through the conserved F or W. Each record gives: D gene, V gene, J gene, CDR3 protein. A D gene is named only where the DNA matches it firmly.

TRBD2,TRBV20-1,TRBJ2-3,CSAPGTSGGYRTDTQYF
TRBD2,TRBV11-3,TRBJ2-1,CASSKGLAGGIIEQFF
-,TRBV7-9,TRBJ1-1,CASSLEAGTEAFF
-,TRBV20-1,TRBJ1-6,CSAREYFNSPLHF
-,TRBV24-1,TRBJ1-5,CATSDSRQLGNQPQHF
-,TRBV7-2,TRBJ1-3,CASRGYSGNTIYF
TRBD1,TRBV6-2/TRBV6-3,TRBJ2-3,CASSHPPRQGADTQYF
-,TRBV5-1,TRBJ2-7,CASSFGNSYEQYF
TRBD2,TRBV5-1,TRBJ2-7,CASSLAGGLSGQYF
-,TRBV30,TRBJ1-6,CAWSEGSPLHF
-,TRBV28,TRBJ1-4,CASRAIEKLFF
-,TRBV7-8,TRBJ1-1,CASTMTDLGTEAFF
-,TRBV18,TRBJ2-3,CASSPPEPSTDTQYF
-,TRBV4-1,TRBJ1-5,CASSQRPGGPRPQHF
TRBD1,TRBV5-1,TRBJ2-5,CASSLGGTGGGETQYF
-,TRBV12-3/TRBV12-4,TRBJ2-5,CASSLLPQQETQYF
-,TRBV24-1,TRBJ1-2,CATSDWKQGGDGYTF
-,TRBV7-8,TRBJ1-2,CASSLGPAGAPGYTF
-,TRBV13,TRBJ1-2,CASSPAVGGYTF
TRBD2,TRBV11-2,TRBJ2-1,CASSDGLAGGVEDNEQFF
-,TRBV7-9,TRBJ1-4,CASSLGASANEKLFF
TRBD1,TRBV10-3,TRBJ2-1,CAIRDRGINEQFF
-,TRBV7-6,TRBJ2-3,CASSSSRELLGTDTQYF
-,TRBV7-8,TRBJ2-7,CASSLSLQGNEQYF
-,TRBV20-1,TRBJ2-7,CSAPLSSYEQYF
TRBD1,TRBV5-5,TRBJ2-1,CASRVQGPPEQFF
-,TRBV7-3,TRBJ2-2,CASSPKAGRTGELFF
-,TRBV4-3,TRBJ2-2,CASNLGLAANGGELFF
TRBD2,TRBV20-1,TRBJ2-1,CSARVKAGGPYNEQFF
-,TRBV7-3,TRBJ2-3,CASSIDTDTQYF
-,TRBV12-3/TRBV12-4,TRBJ1-5,CASSLSYSNQPQHF
-,TRBV24-1,TRBJ2-1,CATSAPGLNEQFF
-,TRBV6-2/TRBV6-3,TRBJ2-1,CASKIDGGLYNEQFF
-,TRBV9,TRBJ2-5,CASSVRAGETQYF
-,TRBV12-3/TRBV12-4,TRBJ2-5,CASSDLGGVETQYF
TRBD2,TRBV20-1,TRBJ2-5,CSATRTSGPETQYF
TRBD1,TRBV3-1,TRBJ1-1,CASSTHGQGGTEAFF
-,TRBV5-1,TRBJ1-3,CASSLIPGTGNTIYF
-,TRBV6-5,TRBJ2-3,CASRDSTDTQYF
TRBD2,TRBV29-1,TRBJ2-5,CSVVAGGETQYF
-,TRBV20-1,TRBJ2-5,CSALAGGQETQYF
TRBD1,TRBV29-1,TRBJ1-2,CSVATPGQGGYGYTF
-,TRBV20-1,TRBJ1-1,CSARDRVLNTEAFF
TRBD1,TRBV4-1,TRBJ2-1,CASSLWTGTLNEQFF
-,TRBV24-1,TRBJ2-1,CATSDTRSFSYNEQFF
-,TRBV7-2,TRBJ2-7,CASSLGTKTYEQYF
-,TRBV27,TRBJ2-1,CASSLTTSNYNEQFF
-,TRBV18,TRBJ1-2,CASSTSGYYGYTF
-,TRBV10-3,TRBJ1-1,CAISEGLPRSTEAFF
TRBD2,TRBV20-1,TRBJ2-1,CSAPGLAGGVQFF